The 29 T cell receptor beta chains given below trace back to one sample, sequenced in a study of CD8 T cells in ankylosing spondylitis. TCRdb used MiXCR to reprocess the 5' RACE reads, holding one entry per CDR3 protein. The sample has about 25,000 distinct CDR3 sequences; under 3% are singletons. Sequenced input: blood, either unsorted or a sorted T cell fraction (not recorded which). These receptors originate from a female donor with ankylosing spondylitis or in good health (not recorded which).

This clonotype was seen ten or more times. V and J are TRBV9 and TRBJ1-2; no clear D. Per the germline V gene, CDR1 is SGDLS and CDR2 is YYNGEE. V lost 7 bases, J lost 4 bases, and 17 bases lay in between. The CDR3 is 14 residues long. CDR3 DNA sequence: TGTGCCAGCGCGTCACAGTTTACCGGCTATGGCTACACCTTC. Amino acids: CASASQFTGYGYTF.

This clonotype occurred many times. The V gene is TRBV9, the J gene TRBJ2-2; the D is unclear. V was pared by 0 bases and J by 0 bases, with 9 bases between. The CDR3 is 16 amino acids. Per the germline V gene, CDR1 is SGDLS and CDR2 is YYNGEE. CDR3: CASSVGVSANTGELFF. Written as DNA, the CDR3 is TGTGCCAGCAGCGTAGGGGTTTCAGCGAACACCGGGGAGCTGTTTTTT.

In this sample, this clonotype turned up many times. The chain couples TRBV28 to TRBJ2-1; 11 bases are a match to TRBD2. CDR1 and CDR2 from the germline V gene are MDHEN and SYDVKM. CDR3 size: 16 residues. The junction had 17 bases not matched to a gene; V was cut back by 9 bases and J by 10 bases. Written as DNA, the CDR3 is TGTGCCAGATATTGTGCTGGACTAGCGGGTTGGGTGGAGCAGTTCTTC. Translating gives CARYCAGLAGWVEQFF.

This clonotype occurred many times. The chain couples TRBV9 to TRBJ2-1; D not certain. The CDR3 is 16 amino acids. Germline loops: CDR1 SGDLS, CDR2 YYNGEE. Trimming left V 0 bases short and J 4 bases short, with 14 bases between. The CDR3 here is CASSVGATPSYNEQFF. The CDR3 nucleotides read TGTGCCAGCAGCGTAGGGGCTACCCCCAGTTACAATGAGCAGTTCTTC. The full variable domain, with the rest looked up from reference TRBV9 and TRBJ2-1, is DSGVTQTPKHLITATGQRVTLRCSPRSGDLSVYWYQQSLDQGLQFLIQYYNGEERAKGNILERFSAQQFPDLHSELNLSSLELGDSALYFCASSVGATPSYNEQFFGPGTRLTVL.

This clonotype was counted at least ten times. V usage is TRBV9 and J usage is TRBJ2-7; 9 positions agree with TRBD2. The J segment lost 1 base and the V segment lost 4 bases, leaving 9 bases of the junction unmatched. Germline V gene sequence: CDR1 SGDLS, CDR2 YYNGEE. The length of the CDR3 is 16 residues. In nucleotides, the CDR3 is TGTGCCAGCAGCTTTCGCGGGGGGGCCGATTCCTACGAGCAGTACTTC. Translating it yields CASSFRGGADSYEQYF.

This clonotype is labeled as medium-sized. This chain connects TRBV9 to TRBJ2-1, with 9 bases lining up with TRBD2. Trimming took 4 bases from V and 5 from J; bases not matched to a gene: 7. The CDR3 extends over 15 amino acids. Germline loops: CDR1 SGDLS, CDR2 YYNGEE. In nucleotides, the CDR3 is TGTGCCAGCAGCCTGGGTAGCGGGAGAAACAATGAGCAGTTCTTC. Encoded protein: CASSLGSGRNNEQFF.

This clonotype was found many times. V usage is TRBV9 and J usage is TRBJ2-7; 9 nucleotides align to TRBD2. The length of the CDR3 is 14 residues. The V gene end was trimmed by 4 bases and the J gene end by 3 bases; junction bases not matched to a gene: 5. CDR1 and CDR2 (germline): SGDLS, YYNGEE. The CDR3 nucleotides are TGTGCCAGCAGCCCCGGACTAGCGTACTACGAGCAGTACTTC. It specifies CASSPGLAYYEQYF.

The table lists this clonotype with many counts. The V call is TRBV9, the J call TRBJ2-7; the D gene is possibly TRBD1 (6 bases). V lost 4 bases to trimming and J lost 3 bases, with 23 bases between them. CDR1 is SGDLS, CDR2 YYNGEE, per germline. This CDR3 has 17 amino acids. The CDR3 DNA sequence: TGTGCCAGCAGCCCCGAGGTCCGGGACAAATATCACTACGAGCAGTACTTC. Translation gives CASSPEVRDKYHYEQYF.

This clonotype occurred many times. The J gene is TRBJ2-2, the V gene TRBV9, with D perhaps matching TRBD1 (5 bases). Germline values: CDR1 SGDLS, CDR2 YYNGEE. CDR3 length: 16 residues. V was pared by 0 bases and J by 1 base, with 10 bases between. Here the CDR3 DNA reads TGTGCCAGCAGCGTAGGGGCAGGGCTGAACACCGGGGAGCTGTTTTTT. Protein product: CASSVGAGLNTGELFF. The variable domain in full, with the rest retrieved from reference TRBV9 and TRBJ2-2, is DSGVTQTPKHLITATGQRVTLRCSPRSGDLSVYWYQQSLDQGLQFLIQYYNGEERAKGNILERFSAQQFPDLHSELNLSSLELGDSALYFCASSVGAGLNTGELFFGEGSRLTVL.

The table lists this clonotype with many counts. CDR3 region: CASSVGPPGSSSSYNEQFF. The DNA of the CDR3 is TGTGCCAGCAGCGTAGGGCCCCCCGGGTCCTCAAGCTCCTACAATGAGCAGTTCTTC. V and J are TRBV9 and TRBJ2-1; D remains ambiguous. V lost 0 bases to trimming and J lost 0 bases, with 19 bases between them. The V gene's germline CDR1 is SGDLS and CDR2 YYNGEE. The CDR3 length is 19 residues.

This clonotype occurred many times. The CDR3 DNA is TGTGCCAGCAGCGTAGGGCTAGCGGGTGAGACCCAGTACTTC. The encoded protein is CASSVGLAGETQYF. The chain combines TRBV9 with TRBJ2-5, with TRBD2 identical over 8 bases. CDR1 and CDR2 from the germline V gene are SGDLS and YYNGEE. CDR3 length: 14 residues. V was clipped by 0 bases and J by 5 bases; unmatched bases: 3.

This clonotype was found many times. The rearrangement joins TRBV9 to TRBJ1-5; D not resolved. Germline loops: CDR1 SGDLS, CDR2 YYNGEE. The CDR3 length is 14 residues. Trimming removed 0 bases at V and 3 bases at J, with 7 bases between. Here the CDR3 DNA reads TGTGCCAGCAGCGTAGAAGGTTTCAATCAGCCCCAGCATTTT. Its translation: CASSVEGFNQPQHF. The complete variable domain, with remaining parts taken from reference TRBV9 and TRBJ1-5, reads DSGVTQTPKHLITATGQRVTLRCSPRSGDLSVYWYQQSLDQGLQFLIQYYNGEERAKGNILERFSAQQFPDLHSELNLSSLELGDSALYFCASSVEGFNQPQHFGDGTRLSIL.

This clonotype was counted ten times or more. The rearrangement joins TRBV9 to TRBJ1-2; D remains ambiguous. V lost 4 bases, J lost 4 bases, and 11 bases lay in between. The germline gives CDR1 SGDLS, CDR2 YYNGEE. The CDR3 consists of 13 residues. The CDR3 DNA reads as TGTGCCAGCAGCCCAGAGGCCGGCTATGGCTACACCTTC. This codes for CASSPEAGYGYTF.

This clonotype appeared many times. The J gene is TRBJ2-1, the V gene TRBV9, with 7 bases fitting TRBD2. The CDR3 extends over 16 amino acids. Germline trimming cut 3 bases from V and 5 bases from J; bases unmatched to any gene: 11. CDR1 is SGDLS, CDR2 YYNGEE, per germline. This CDR3 is CASSGRGAGNNNEQFF. The CDR3 DNA follows: TGTGCCAGCAGCGGCCGTGGAGCGGGAAATAACAATGAGCAGTTCTTC.

By sample fraction, this clonotype is medium-sized. This chain uses TRBV9 with TRBJ1-1; D is unclear. CDR1 SGDLS and CDR2 YYNGEE come from the germline V gene. CDR3 size: 13 residues. Trimming pared 0 bases from V and 1 base from J, leaving 4 bases between. CDR3 sequence (DNA): TGTGCCAGCAGCGTAGAAAGGAACACTGAAGCTTTCTTT. The encoded protein is CASSVERNTEAFF.

In this sample, this clonotype turned up many times. V gene TRBV9 combines with J gene TRBJ1-1; 11 bases are shared with TRBD1. The CDR3 consists of 15 residues. In germline, CDR1 is SGDLS, CDR2 YYNGEE. The trim removed 0 bases at V and 5 bases at J, leaving 3 bases unmatched. The CDR3 loop reads CASSVEGTGGTEAFF. In DNA form, the CDR3 reads TGTGCCAGCAGCGTAGAAGGGACAGGGGGTACTGAAGCTTTCTTT. Based on the CDR3 plus reference TRBV9 and TRBJ1-1, the full variable domain is DSGVTQTPKHLITATGQRVTLRCSPRSGDLSVYWYQQSLDQGLQFLIQYYNGEERAKGNILERFSAQQFPDLHSELNLSSLELGDSALYFCASSVEGTGGTEAFFGQGTRLTVV.

This clonotype was recorded at least ten times. V usage is TRBV9 and J usage is TRBJ2-6, with a weak D call TRBD1 (5 bases). The V gene's germline CDR1 is SGDLS and CDR2 YYNGEE. This CDR3 contains 13 residues. Deletions cut 7 bases from V and 4 bases from J, with 9 bases between. CDR3 protein: CASWGLGANVLTF. The DNA of the CDR3 is TGTGCCAGCTGGGGCTTAGGGGCCAACGTCCTGACTTTC.

In its sample, this clonotype was seen many times. The gene calls are TRBV9 and TRBJ1-2; 9 nucleotides match TRBD1. The CDR3 loop spans 16 amino acids. Germline V CDR1 and CDR2: SGDLS, YYNGEE. J lost 2 bases, V lost 4 bases, and 9 bases had no gene match. The CDR3 nucleotides read TGTGCCAGCAGCTCGGGTGGACAGGGGAGAAACTATGGCTACACCTTC. This sequence encodes CASSSGGQGRNYGYTF.

This clonotype has only a few counts. A read error may be the cause here, since a much bigger clone is one base away. J is TRBJ1-6 and V is TRBV9, with D unresolved. CDR1 and CDR2 (germline): SGDLS, YYNGEE. This CDR3 spans 14 amino acids. CDR3 bases: TGTGCCAGCAGCGACGGCTCCTATAATTCACCCCTCCGCTTT. The encoded protein is CASSDGSYNSPLRF.

This clonotype came up many times. The chain carries TRBV9 and TRBJ1-1; TRBD1 might be the D (6 bases). V shed 0 bases and J shed 5 bases, with 11 bases lying between them. CDR1 SGDLS and CDR2 YYNGEE come from the germline V gene. CDR3 size: 14 residues. CDR3 DNA sequence: TGTGCCAGCAGCGTAGAACAGGGTAATACTGAAGCTTTCTTT. Protein sequence: CASSVEQGNTEAFF.

This clonotype has a count of ten or more. The chain joins TRBV9 to TRBJ2-1; D not certain. Germline CDR1 and CDR2: SGDLS and YYNGEE. Trimming left V 3 bases short and J 7 bases short, with 8 bases between. CDR3 length: 12 residues. The CDR3 coding sequence is TGTGCCAGCAGCGCCGAGAGGAATGAGCAGTTCTTC. Its translation is CASSAERNEQFF. The full variable domain, completed using reference TRBV9 and TRBJ2-1, is DSGVTQTPKHLITATGQRVTLRCSPRSGDLSVYWYQQSLDQGLQFLIQYYNGEERAKGNILERFSAQQFPDLHSELNLSSLELGDSALYFCASSAERNEQFFGPGTRLTVL.

This clonotype was recorded at least ten times. The chain links TRBV9 to TRBJ1-5, with D perhaps matching TRBD1 (5 bases). The ends were cut back, 0 bases at V and 4 bases at J, with 11 bases in the middle. Germline CDR1 and CDR2: SGDLS and YYNGEE. The CDR3 contains 15 residues. Here the CDR3 reads CASSVGDGRNQPQHF. The CDR3 nucleotides read TGTGCCAGCAGCGTAGGGGACGGCCGAAATCAGCCCCAGCATTTT.

This clonotype was seen many times. V gene TRBV9 combines with J gene TRBJ2-1; either TRBD1 or TRBD2 may fit D (6 bases each). Trimming left V 0 bases short and J 6 bases short, with 13 bases between. This CDR3 comprises 15 residues. From germline, CDR1 is SGDLS and CDR2 YYNGEE. The CDR3 DNA follows: TGTGCCAGCAGCGTAGGCGGGACAAAATCCAATGAGCAGTTCTTC. It yields the protein CASSVGGTKSNEQFF.

This clonotype was observed many times. V is TRBV9 and J is TRBJ2-3, with 11 bases lining up with TRBD2. Germline V gene lookup returns CDR1 SGDLS and CDR2 YYNGEE. The CDR3 totals 17 residues. Trimming cost V 2 bases and J 3 bases; bases outside gene matches: 8. CDR3 nucleotides: TGTGCCAGCAGCGTGGCAATGGGGACTAGCGGTACAGATACGCAGTATTTT. Protein product: CASSVAMGTSGTDTQYF.

The table lists this clonotype with many counts. V usage is TRBV9 and J usage is TRBJ2-5; D remains ambiguous. The CDR3 spans 15 residues. Germline CDR1 and CDR2: SGDLS and YYNGEE. V lost 0 bases, J lost 2 bases, and 11 bases lay in between. Here the CDR3 reads CASSVADLIQETQYF. CDR3 coding DNA: TGTGCCAGCAGCGTAGCGGACCTGATTCAAGAGACCCAGTACTTC.

This clonotype has a count of ten or more. The genes are TRBV9 and TRBJ2-5, with D possibly being TRBD2 (6 bases). Germline V lookup: CDR1 SGDLS, CDR2 YYNGEE. The V end lost 3 bases, the J end lost 1 base, and 13 bases lay between the germline ends. CDR3 length equals 15 residues. This chain's CDR3 is CASSAPGTAQETQYF. CDR3 DNA sequence: TGTGCCAGCAGCGCCCCCGGGACTGCCCAAGAGACCCAGTACTTC.

This clonotype was picked up many times. The chain joins TRBV9 to TRBJ1-2, with D maybe TRBD1 (6 bases). This CDR3 comprises 14 residues. Germline V gene sequence: CDR1 SGDLS, CDR2 YYNGEE. The V and J ends lost 7 bases and 3 bases respectively, with 16 bases between them. The CDR3 region is CASSPMGQDYGYTF. In DNA, the CDR3 is TGTGCCAGCTCCCCAATGGGACAAGACTATGGCTACACCTTC.

At least ten counts were recorded for this clonotype. V usage is TRBV9 and J usage is TRBJ2-1; D ambiguous. Germline V gene sequence: CDR1 SGDLS, CDR2 YYNGEE. This CDR3 has 15 residues. V lost 0 bases to trimming and J lost 2 bases, with 9 bases between them. The CDR3 DNA reads TGTGCCAGCAGCGTAGGCCTTGCCGCCTACAATGAGCAGTTCTTC. Amino acid sequence: CASSVGLAAYNEQFF.

This clonotype was detected ten times or more. J is TRBJ2-4 and V is TRBV9; 7 bases line up with TRBD2. CDR3 size: 14 residues. V dropped 2 bases and J dropped 7; count of bases not matched to a gene: 6. Germline V gene sequence: CDR1 SGDLS, CDR2 YYNGEE. CDR3 in DNA: TGTGCCAGCAGCGTCTCGACTAGCACGAACATTCAGTACTTC. Its protein product is CASSVSTSTNIQYF.